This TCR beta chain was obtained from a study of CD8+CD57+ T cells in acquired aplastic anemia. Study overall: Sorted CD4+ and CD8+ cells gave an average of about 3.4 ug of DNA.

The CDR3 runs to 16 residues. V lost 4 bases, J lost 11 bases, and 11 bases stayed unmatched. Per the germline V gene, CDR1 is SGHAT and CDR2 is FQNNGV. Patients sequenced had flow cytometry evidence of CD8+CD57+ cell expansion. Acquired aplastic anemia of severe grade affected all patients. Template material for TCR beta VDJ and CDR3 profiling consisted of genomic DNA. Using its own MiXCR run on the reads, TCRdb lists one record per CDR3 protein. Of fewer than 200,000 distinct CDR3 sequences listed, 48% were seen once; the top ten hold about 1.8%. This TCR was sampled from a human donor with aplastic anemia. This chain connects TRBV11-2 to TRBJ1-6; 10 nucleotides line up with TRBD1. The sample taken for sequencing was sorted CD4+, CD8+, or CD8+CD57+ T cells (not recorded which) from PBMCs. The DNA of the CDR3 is TGTGCCAGCAGCTCGTCCGGGACAGGGGCCGGGCCACCCCTCCACTTT. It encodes CASSSSGTGAGPPLHF.